Following are 12 T cell receptor beta chains from one sample sequenced in a study of early T cells in non-severe SARS-CoV-2 infection. TCRdb used MiXCR to reprocess the 5' RACE reads, holding one entry per CDR3 protein. This table holds 75,000 to 90,000 distinct CDR3 sequences, about 9.4% found once. Sequences were derived from whole blood, sampled at baseline. Source of these receptors: an adult who was a healthcare worker with PCR-confirmed SARS-CoV-2 infection or an uninfected control (not recorded which).

J is TRBJ2-1 and V is TRBV7-2; 8 bases fit TRBD2. The CDR3 sequence is 15 residues long. From germline, CDR1 is SGHTA and CDR2 FQGNSA. J was trimmed by 8 bases and V by 5 bases; bases with no gene match: 11. This CDR3 reads CASSATGTRGDEQFF. CDR3 DNA sequence: TGTGCCAGCAGCGCCACCGGGACTAGAGGTGATGAGCAGTTCTTC.

The V call is TRBV3-1, the J call TRBJ2-3; TRBD2 aligns across 8 bases. Germline trimming cut 2 bases from V and 4 bases from J; bases unmatched to any gene: 5. This CDR3 has 15 residues. In germline, CDR1 is LGHDT, CDR2 YNNKEL (reference sequence). The CDR3: CASSQRTSRADTQYF. CDR3 coding DNA: TGTGCCAGCAGCCAAAGGACTAGCCGTGCAGATACGCAGTATTTT.

Many counts were recorded for this clonotype. The rearrangement joins TRBV11-3 to TRBJ2-3, with D maybe TRBD2 (6 bases). CDR3 length equals 13 residues. Germline lookup yields CDR1 SGHNT and CDR2 YENEEA. The germline V and J ends were trimmed by 5 bases and 8 bases, with 14 bases remaining between them. The CDR3 DNA reads as TGTGCCAGCAGCCCTGGGGACTTCGGTACGCAGTATTTT. It translates to CASSPGDFGTQYF. Supplemented by reference TRBV11-3 and TRBJ2-3, the full variable domain reads EAGVVQSPRYKIIEKKQPVAFWCNPISGHNTLYWYLQNLGQGPELLIRYENEEAVDDSQLPKDRFSAERLKGVDSTLKIQPAELGDSAVYLCASSPGDFGTQYFGPGTRLTVL.

This clonotype was seen at least ten times. The gene calls are TRBV20-1 and TRBJ1-5; D gene ambiguous. V dropped 1 base and J dropped 4 bases, with 8 bases sitting between them. Per the germline V gene, CDR1 is DFQATT and CDR2 is SNEGSKA (reference sequence). This CDR3 is 13 amino acids long. In DNA, the CDR3 is TGCAGTGCTAGAGGGGGAAAGAATCAGCCCCAGCATTTT. Protein product: CSARGGKNQPQHF.

This clonotype was detected ten times or more. The chain employs TRBV3-1 and TRBJ2-2; a weak D match, TRBD1 (5 bases). The ends were cut back, 0 bases at V and 4 bases at J, with 21 bases in the middle. Germline V gene data show CDR1 as LGHDT and CDR2 as YNNKEL (reference sequence). The CDR3 is made up of 19 amino acids. CDR3 in DNA: TGTGCCAGCAGCCAAGACACCGCTTTTGTAGGACACAGCACCGGGGAGCTGTTTTTT. Its protein product is CASSQDTAFVGHSTGELFF. Supplemented by reference TRBV3-1 and TRBJ2-2, the full variable domain reads DTAVSQTPKYLVTQMGNDKSIKCEQNLGHDTMYWYKQDSKKFLKIMFSYNNKELIINETVPNRFSPKSPDKAHLNLHINSLELGDSAVYFCASSQDTAFVGHSTGELFFGEGSRLTVL.

This clonotype showed up just a few times. This rearrangement joins TRBV6-2 or TRBV6-3 to TRBJ2-4, with 11 nucleotides matching TRBD2. The CDR3 length is 14 residues. V lost 5 bases, J lost 10 bases, and 7 bases stayed unmatched. Germline V gives CDR1 MNHEY, CDR2 SVGEGT. CDR3 residues: CASSLTGTSGIQYF. CDR3 DNA sequence: TGTGCCAGCAGTCTAACCGGGACTAGCGGTATTCAGTACTTC.

The chain is built from TRBV28 and TRBJ1-1, with 10 bases that match TRBD1. The CDR3 runs 14 residues. Germline V CDR1 and CDR2: MDHEN, SYDVKM. The CDR3 sequence: CAAGDRGITEEAFF. CDR3 bases: TGTGCAGCTGGGGACAGGGGCATCACTGAAGAAGCTTTCTTT. Looking up the rest from reference TRBV28 and TRBJ1-1 gives the full variable domain: DVKVTQSSRYLVKRTGEKVFLECVQDMDHENMFWYRQDPGLGLRLIYFSYDVKMKEKGDIPEGYSVSREKKERFSLILESASTNQTSMYLCAAGDRGITEEAFFGQGTRLTVV.

This clonotype turned up a few times. This sequence joins TRBV20-1 and TRBJ1-4; D is unresolved. The CDR3 totals 15 residues. Germline V gene sequence: CDR1 DFQATT, CDR2 SNEGSKA (reference sequence). Trimming took off 0 bases at V and 0 bases at J, with 8 bases between the two ends. The DNA of the CDR3 is TGCAGTGCTAGAGACCTCAAATCAACTAATGAAAAACTGTTTTTT. As protein: CSARDLKSTNEKLFF.

This clonotype showed up many times. V gene TRBV7-9 combines with J gene TRBJ1-2, with D possibly TRBD1 on 5 matching bases. The ends were cut back, 0 bases at V and 7 bases at J, with 12 bases in the middle. Germline V CDR1 and CDR2: SEHNR, FQNEAQ (reference sequence). The CDR3 contains 14 residues. This chain's CDR3 is CASSLAGQGLGYTF. CDR3 nucleotide sequence: TGTGCCAGCAGCTTAGCAGGCCAGGGACTTGGCTACACCTTC.

This clonotype showed up many times. The chain links TRBV10-2 to TRBJ1-6, with a tentative D call TRBD1 (6 bases). Germline CDR1 is WSHSY and CDR2 is SAAADI. The CDR3 is 15 residues long. Deletions cut 6 bases from V and 7 bases from J, with 16 bases between. The chain's CDR3 is CASSAFGQQNSPLHF. The CDR3 region has the DNA TGCGCCAGCAGCGCTTTTGGACAGCAAAATTCACCCCTCCACTTT.

V and J are TRBV28 and TRBJ1-1, with unresolved D. Germline CDR1 MDHEN, CDR2 SYDVKM. The CDR3 totals 13 residues. V was shortened by 5 bases and J by 7 bases, with 14 bases between the two germline ends. CDR3 sequence reads: CASSPLGFNEAFF. The CDR3 nucleotides read TGTGCCAGCAGTCCCTTGGGCTTCAATGAAGCTTTCTTT.

This clonotype was detected only a few times. The CDR3 DNA is TGTGCCAGCAGAGTGTGGAGCACAGATACGCAGTATTTT. Translation: CASRVWSTDTQYF. V is TRBV5-8 and J is TRBJ2-3; D not certain. CDR3 length equals 13 residues. V dropped 5 bases and J dropped 0 bases, with 7 bases sitting between them. CDR1 and CDR2 (germline): SGHTS, YDEGEE.